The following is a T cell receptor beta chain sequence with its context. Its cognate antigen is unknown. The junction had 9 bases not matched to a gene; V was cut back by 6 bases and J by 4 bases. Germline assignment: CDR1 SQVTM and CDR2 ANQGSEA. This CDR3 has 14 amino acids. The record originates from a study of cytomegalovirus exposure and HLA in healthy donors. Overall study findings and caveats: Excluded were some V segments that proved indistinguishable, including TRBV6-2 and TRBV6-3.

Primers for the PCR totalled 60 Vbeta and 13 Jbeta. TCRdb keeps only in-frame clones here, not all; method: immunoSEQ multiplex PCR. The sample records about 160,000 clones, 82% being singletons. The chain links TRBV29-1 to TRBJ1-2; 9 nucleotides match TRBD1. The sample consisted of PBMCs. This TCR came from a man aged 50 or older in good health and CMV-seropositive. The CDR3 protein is CSVRTGAGGYGYTF. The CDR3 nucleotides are TGCAGCGTACGGACAGGGGCAGGCGGCTATGGCTACACCTTC. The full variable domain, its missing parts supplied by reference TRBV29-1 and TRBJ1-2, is SAVISQKPSRDICQRGTSLTIQCQVDSQVTMMFWYRQQPGQSLTLIATANQGSEATYESGFVIDKFPISRPNLTFSTLTVSNMSPEDSSIYLCSVRTGAGGYGYTFGSGTRLTVV.